This T cell receptor beta chain was sequenced during a study of blood T cell repertoires in COVID-19 (dated by TCRdb to the early 2020s). Regarding the complete study: Samples from collaborators originated in the United States, Italy and Spain and spanned both the acute and convalescent phases of COVID-19. Nearly every sample came with metadata listing a de-identified subject ID, COVID-19 status, age in years and sex. The prospective study material was composed of cDNA or gDNA derived from T cells, B-cell-depleted T cells, or PBMCs. Subjects who had been exposed to COVID-19, were actively infected with it, or had recovered from it provided the deeply sampled blood TCRbeta repertoires that made up the dataset. Samples came from the ongoing ImmuneRACE study (first 160 participants) plus 1,254 subjects from 6 global collaborators. Where HLA class I and class II types were available, the types were taken from metadata supplied by the sample provider, not from assay-based typing. The repertoires were made available in a free public database intended to serve as a resource for research on the immune response to SARS-CoV-2.

The CDR3 sequence holds 16 residues, the cysteine and phenylalanine included. Only the CDR3 region is kept as DNA, spanning 48 bases read in frame from base 1. Relative to germline, V is 7 bases shorter and J is 1 base shorter, with 19 bases between their ends. Reading the germline V gene gives CDR1 SNHLY and CDR2 FYNNEI. Overall study outcomes, separate from this receptor: The quantity of clinical and demographic metadata differed by source and by participant and was supplied without curation.

The immunoSEQ Assay, a bias-controlled multiplex PCR, was used to amplify TCRbeta CDR3 regions from genomic DNA. The study's own analysis went as follows. Nucleated cell counts per sample were estimated from amplification of reference gene primers within the assay. Sequence reads were collapsed and filtered to measure the absolute abundance of every unique TCRbeta CDR3 rearrangement. For each sample, productive Simpson clonality was calculated as the square root of Simpson's diversity index across productive rearrangements. Here the immuneACCESS table is served through TCRdb, limited to in-frame sequences with V and J called. Missing clones are a known gap in these copies; in checked studies unresolved V genes cover under half, and the rest lacks a known reason. V and J calls plus clone size are reproduced from that table; the DNA served to infer D and trimming. The sample yields 23,000 or so clones; around 92% were counted once. The ten largest clones add up to around 3.1% of the sample.

Each collaborating institution followed its own protocols to collect whole blood in K2EDTA tubes. For TCRbeta analysis, collaborators shipped samples in one of three forms: frozen whole blood, isolated PBMCs, or DNA extracted from either of those sample types. This clone was seen just once. Its binding antigen is unknown. Per-nucleotide qualities are absent, and no much larger clonotype sits a single base away. The clonotype comes from a woman in her seventies with active COVID-19. Sequenced input: peripheral blood. The sequence joins TRBV2 to TRBJ1-1; the D gene is possibly TRBD1, with 6 bases matching. The CDR3: CASISLPGTSNTEAFF. In nucleotides, the sequence is TGTGCCAGCATTTCTCTCCCCGGGACATCGAACACTGAAGCTTTCTTT. Beyond the CDR3, the reference TRBV2 and TRBJ1-1 genes provide the residues; the full variable domain reads: EPEVTQTPSHQVTQMGQEVILRCVPISNHLYFYWYRQILGQKVEFLVSFYNNEISEKSEIFDDQFSVERPDGSNFTLKIRSTKLEDSAMYFCASISLPGTSNTEAFFGQGTRLTVV.